The rows below give T cell receptor beta chains drawn from one sample of a study of PD-1 blockade in classical Hodgkin lymphoma. Only in-frame clones appear in the TCRdb table, and some are missing; sequencing was by immunoSEQ multiplex PCR. The table includes 90,000 or so clones, 78% detected once. The source was peripheral blood mononuclear cells (PBMCs), collected before the fourth cycle of nivolumab. These TCRs come from a human donor with classical Hodgkin lymphoma. Both conserved end residues are part of each CDR3.

TRBV2 CASSEGGRSTGANVLTF
TRBV6-6 CASRPGLAYEQYF
TRBV6-4 CASSEGRAPYNEQFF
TRBV28 CASTPWGGSDRNIQYF
TRBV30 CAWRRGGRAIEQYF
TRBV2 CASSWDSEETQYF
TRBV6-4 CASSVRGLAGDTQYF
TRBV9 CASSVASPGTSVQETQYF
TRBV18 CASSPLSGGNTGELFF
TRBV7-2 CASSLAGAAGELFF
TRBV10-3 CAISGFSYEQYF
TRBV5-1 CASSSELNTGELFF
TRBV7-9 CASSLSGVTEAFF
TRBV15 CATSRGGLRSGANVLTF
TRBV18 CASSPAQTYEQYF
TRBV5-6 CASSLEVGTVYNSPLHF
TRBV2 CASSGELTDTQYF
TRBV5-8 CASSSGISGNTIYF